This T cell receptor beta chain came from a study of T cells in Graves' hyperthyroidism and ophthalmopathy. The study, taken as a whole, reports: Model output signaled ophthalmopathy a median approximately six months ahead of onset. Blood shared most expanded thyroid clonotypes above 0.001.

The trim removed 5 bases at V and 4 bases at J, leaving 10 bases unmatched. This CDR3 region has 17 residues. Germline values: CDR1 SGHDN, CDR2 FVKESK. Using RNA transcripts as the source, TCR beta CDR3 regions were amplified. TCR CDR3 underwent first-round RT-PCR with the HTBI primer set. TCRdb reprocessed the multiplex PCR reads via MiXCR and lists one record per CDR3 protein. The sample lists approximately 400,000 distinct CDR3 sequences; 15% to 18% were seen once. As for this clonotype: The antigen remains undetermined.

The sequence came from a woman younger than 30 with Graves' hyperthyroidism. What was sequenced was blood. This chain links TRBV14 with TRBJ2-1; 11 bases fit TRBD2. DNA of the CDR3: TGTGCCAGCAGCGACACGATTAGCGGGAGGGAGTACAATGAGCAGTTCTTC. Amino acid sequence: CASSDTISGREYNEQFF. Variable domain in full (rest from reference TRBV14 and TRBJ2-1): EAGVTQFPSHSVIEKGQTVTLRCDPISGHDNLYWYRRVMGKEIKFLLHFVKESKQDESGMPNNRFLAERTGGTYSTLKVQPAELEDSGVYFCASSDTISGREYNEQFFGPGTRLTVL.